The 18 T cell receptor beta chains reported below all come from one sample, sequenced in a study of T cell responses to AZD1222 COVID-19 vaccine. Sequenced by immunoSEQ multiplex PCR; TCRdb stores in-frame clones only, minus some. The sample lists about 160,000 clones, 88% seen once, with approximately 4.3% in the top ten. The specimen comprised peripheral blood, sampled 28 days after the second AZD1222 dose. Receptors were obtained from an adult who received the AZD1222 COVID-19 vaccine.

J is TRBJ1-6 and V is TRBV27, with D perhaps matching TRBD1 (5 bases). Germline lookup yields CDR1 MNHEY and CDR2 SMNVEV (reference sequence). Trimming left V 6 bases short and J 13 bases short, with 19 bases between. This CDR3 comprises 14 residues. CDR3 coding DNA: TGTGCCAGCAGGATGGGGCTCTCCCTGGGGCCCCTCCACTTT. It encodes CASRMGLSLGPLHF.

V is TRBV4-2 and J is TRBJ1-2; D is uncertain. Germline lookup yields CDR1 LGHNA and CDR2 YNFKEQ. This CDR3 spans 18 amino acids. V lost 0 bases and J lost 2, with 19 bases in between. CDR3 region: CASSQEVAGGFTNYGYTF. The CDR3, as DNA: TGTGCCAGCAGCCAAGAAGTAGCAGGAGGTTTCACCAACTATGGCTACACCTTC.

The CDR3 DNA reads as TGTGCCAGCATCCCGACGGGGGTAGGCACTGAAGCTTTCTTT. This gives the protein CASIPTGVGTEAFF. The chain couples TRBV7-8 to TRBJ1-1, with TRBD1 as a possible D gene (5 bases). CDR3 length: 14 amino acids. CDR1 is SGHVS and CDR2 is FQNEAQ in the germline V gene. Trimming cost V 7 bases and J 4 bases, with 16 bases left between them.

This chain joins TRBV6-1 and TRBJ2-3; TRBD1 aligns across 7 bases. The CDR3 totals 13 residues. Germline CDR1 MNHNS, CDR2 SASEGT. V lost 2 bases and J lost 7; bases outside the gene matches: 3. This CDR3 reads CASSETGEHTQYF. CDR3 nucleotides: TGTGCCAGCAGTGAAACAGGGGAGCATACGCAGTATTTT.

This clone has only one observation. The chain recombines TRBV4-2 with TRBJ1-1, with D uncertain. This CDR3 has 17 residues. The germline V and J ends were trimmed by 0 bases and 0 bases, with 14 bases remaining between them. CDR1 and CDR2 from the germline V gene are LGHNA and YNFKEQ. CDR3 sequence reads: CASSQDYREGMNTEAFF. CDR3 nucleotides: TGTGCCAGCAGCCAAGATTACCGGGAGGGTATGAACACTGAAGCTTTCTTT.

This clone was observed a handful of times. J is TRBJ2-6 and V is TRBV29-1; D is tentatively TRBD1 or TRBD2 (5 bases each). The germline V and J ends were trimmed by 7 bases and 2 bases, with 9 bases remaining between them. The germline V gene encodes CDR1 SQVTM and CDR2 ANQGSEA. This CDR3 is built from 13 residues. Here the CDR3 reads CSAWGTGANVLTF. CDR3 sequence (DNA): TGCAGCGCCTGGGGGACTGGGGCCAACGTCCTGACTTTC.

The CDR3 nucleotides are TGTGCCAGTAGTACAGGCCCTGGGGCCAACGTCCTGACTTTC. It specifies CASSTGPGANVLTF. The rearrangement joins TRBV19 to TRBJ2-6; D is undetermined. Germline lookup yields CDR1 LNHDA and CDR2 SQIVND (reference sequence). The V end lost 4 bases, the J end lost 2 bases, and 6 bases lay between the germline ends. CDR3 length equals 14 residues.

This clone was observed a few times. A junction end diverges from the germline sequence, so it may reflect a read error. This chain joins TRBV27 and TRBJ1-2; 7 bases line up with TRBD1. The CDR3 is made up of 12 amino acids. Looked up from germline, CDR1 is MNHEY and CDR2 is SMNVEV (reference sequence). In DNA, the CDR3 is TGTGCCAGCAGTTTATATGGACAGGCGGTCTCCTTC. Translation: CASSLYGQAVSF.

On this clone: This same CDR3 is encoded by further DNA sequences in the sample. The J gene is TRBJ2-2, the V gene TRBV7-9; D is ambiguous. The length of the CDR3 is 12 residues. The V gene's germline CDR1 is SEHNR and CDR2 FQNEAQ (reference sequence). V dropped 5 bases and J dropped 7 bases, with 8 bases sitting between them. The CDR3 spells CASSLSSGELFF. CDR3 nucleotide sequence: TGTGCCAGCAGCCTCAGCAGCGGGGAGCTGTTTTTT.

The chain uses TRBV4-2 and TRBJ1-6, with 9 bases matching TRBD1. The CDR3 extends over 14 amino acids. Germline values: CDR1 LGHNA, CDR2 YNFKEQ. V was pared by 3 bases and J by 11 bases, with 5 bases of the junction left unmatched. In nucleotides, the CDR3 is TGTGCCAGCAGCCACCGGGACAGGGTTCCACCCCTCCACTTT. Translation: CASSHRDRVPPLHF.

The chain couples TRBV4-2 to TRBJ2-2; 15 nucleotides align to TRBD2. Germline lookup yields CDR1 LGHNA and CDR2 YNFKEQ. V shed 4 bases, J shed 5 bases, and the junction held 8 bases outside the gene matches. The CDR3 loop spans 18 amino acids. The CDR3 nucleotides read TGTGCCAGCAGCCGAACCGGGACTAGCGGGGGGCGGACCGGGGAGCTGTTTTTT. Translation gives CASSRTGTSGGRTGELFF.

The J gene is TRBJ1-2, the V gene TRBV3-1 (or the pseudogene TRBV3-2); D call uncertain. The CDR3 contains 11 residues. Germline V gene sequence: CDR1 LGHDT, CDR2 YNNKEL (reference sequence). V dropped 2 bases and J dropped 8 bases, with 6 bases sitting between them. CDR3 in DNA: TGTGCCAGCAGCCAATCTTTGGGCTACACCTTC. This translates into CASSQSLGYTF.

The chain combines TRBV3-1 (or the pseudogene TRBV3-2) with TRBJ2-7, with a possible D match to TRBD1 (5 bases). Deletions cut 1 base from V and 4 bases from J, with 14 bases between. Per germline, CDR1 LGHDT and CDR2 YNNKEL (reference sequence). The CDR3 has 15 residues. In DNA form, the CDR3 reads TGTGCCAGCAGCCAAGTTCCAGACAGAGAATACGAGCAGTACTTC. Translation gives CASSQVPDREYEQYF.

CDR3 region: CASSTSTDTQYF. The CDR3 DNA follows: TGTGCCAGCAGCACCAGCACAGATACGCAGTATTTT. The rearrangement links TRBV5-4 to TRBJ2-3; unclear D gene. Trimming pared 4 bases from V and 0 bases from J, leaving 3 bases between. Germline CDR1 and CDR2: SGHNT and YYREEE (reference sequence). The CDR3 covers 12 residues. The variable domain in full, with the rest retrieved from reference TRBV5-4 and TRBJ2-3, is ETGVTQSPTHLIKTRGQQVTLRCSSQSGHNTVSWYQQALGQGPQFIFQYYREEENGRGNFPPRFSGLQFPNYSSELNVNALELDDSALYLCASSTSTDTQYFGPGTRLTVL.

The V gene is TRBV27, the J gene TRBJ1-5, with 7 bases fitting TRBD1. V gave up 2 bases and J gave up 2 bases; unmatched junction bases: 3. Germline values: CDR1 MNHEY, CDR2 SMNVEV (reference sequence). This CDR3 spans 15 amino acids. CDR3: CASSLEGAGNQPQHF. The CDR3 bases are TGTGCCAGCAGTTTAGAGGGGGCTGGCAATCAGCCCCAGCATTTT.

The rearrangement joins TRBV5-1 to TRBJ2-5; D may be TRBD2 (6 bases). Germline CDR1 is SGHRS and CDR2 is YFSETQ. Trimming left V 5 bases short and J 1 base short, with 9 bases between. The CDR3 consists of 13 residues. CDR3 in amino acids: CASSSGVQETQYF. The DNA for the CDR3 is TGCGCCAGCAGTTCGGGGGTCCAAGAGACCCAGTACTTC. Supplemented by reference TRBV5-1 and TRBJ2-5, the full variable domain reads KAGVTQTPRYLIKTRGQQVTLSCSPISGHRSVSWYQQTPGQGLQFLFEYFSETQRNKGNFPGRFSGRQFSNSRSEMNVSTLELGDSALYLCASSSGVQETQYFGPGTRLLVL.

V is TRBV6-5 and J is TRBJ1-1, with D perhaps matching TRBD1 (5 bases). The CDR3 sequence is 11 residues long. V was pared by 8 bases and J by 7 bases, with 11 bases between. Germline assignment: CDR1 MNHEY and CDR2 SVGAGI. CDR3 loop: CASQGSHEAFF. The CDR3 DNA follows: TGTGCCAGCCAGGGCAGCCATGAAGCTTTCTTT.

The chain joins TRBV19 to TRBJ2-2; perhaps TRBD1 as D (6 bases). V gave up 2 bases and J gave up 2 bases, with 12 bases separating them. Germline-derived CDR1 and CDR2 are LNHDA and SQIVND (reference sequence). The CDR3 sequence is 16 residues long. CDR3: CASSIRQEYNTGELFF. Here the CDR3 DNA reads TGTGCCAGTAGTATACGACAGGAATACAACACCGGGGAGCTGTTTTTT.